This T cell receptor beta chain derives from a study of OX40 agonist ivuxolimab in advanced cancers. In the study overall: At around 83% male, the cohort had a mean age of 60 years, ranging from about 23 to 79.

Blood draws occurred at baseline, cycle 4 day 1, and cycle 7 day 1. In the case of this clone: The antigen is not known.

The study, taken as a whole, reports: The CD4+ and CD8+ T cells in the blood had expanded clonally by week 6 at 0.1 to 3.0 mg/kg. CD8+ T cells (on average) carried more expanded clones than CD4+ T cells.

Sequencing was performed with immunoSEQ multiplex PCR; in TCRdb, only in-frame clones are kept and a portion is missing. Seen here are 15,000 to 20,000 clones, 92% observed once, and the top ten hold roughly 7.2%. The starting material was CD4+ or CD8+ T cells sorted from blood, obtained in a trial of the OX40 agonist ivuxolimab. The clonotype comes from an adult with an advanced solid tumor such as melanoma, head and neck, liver or kidney cancer.

The CDR3: CASSQDPGYDSEAFF. CDR3 coding DNA: TGCGCCAGCAGCCAAGACCCAGGGTACGATTCGGAGGCTTTCTTT. The chain recombines TRBV4-3 with TRBJ1-1, with TRBD1 as a possible D gene (5 bases). The germline gives CDR1 LGHNA, CDR2 YSLEER. V lost 0 bases, J lost 11 bases, and 19 bases lay in between. The CDR3 runs 15 residues.